These T cell receptor beta chains were read from a single sample in a study of blood T cell repertoires in COVID-19. TCRdb's copy holds only in-frame clones and misses some; the assay was immunoSEQ multiplex PCR. Of 310,000 or so clones listed, roughly 90% are singletons. Material for sequencing was peripheral blood. These receptors were obtained from a man aged 18 to 30 who had recovered from COVID-19. Both conserved end residues are part of each CDR3.

j_call v_call cdr3_aa
TRBJ1-1 TRBV9 CASSATGVGYTEAFF
TRBJ1-6 TRBV6-2/TRBV6-3 CASSKTGLEGALHF
TRBJ2-1 TRBV19 CASSLGLPGEQFF
TRBJ2-2 TRBV5-8 CASSLGRRPPTYTGELFF
TRBJ1-4 TRBV9 CASSVEPGANEKLFF
TRBJ2-7 TRBV15 CATSRDRWQGEYEQYF
TRBJ2-3 TRBV6-9 CASSSVRDRGYTDTQYF
TRBJ2-7 TRBV19 CASRSRTSGSYEQYF
TRBJ2-1 TRBV7-8 CASSLSFDRGYNEQFF
TRBJ2-1 TRBV3-1/TRBV3-2 CASSQETGFNEQFF
TRBJ2-1 TRBV5-1 CASSLGRLLGEQFF
TRBJ1-3 TRBV5-1 CASSMGQEGNTIYF
TRBJ2-3 TRBV7-2 CASSLGSVGGGWSTDTQYF
TRBJ2-1 TRBV6-5 CASSLEPRGPHEQFF
TRBJ1-3 TRBV12-5 CASGLGDRGGNTIYF
TRBJ1-3 TRBV27 CASSPGLGNTIYF
TRBJ1-5 TRBV28 CASSLDRLNQPQHF
TRBJ1-5 TRBV6-6 CASISGQGSFHQPQHF
TRBJ1-1 TRBV27 CASSLQGSNTEAFF
TRBJ2-1 TRBV7-6 CASSPHRVYYNEQFF
TRBJ2-3 TRBV20-1 CSASPSSGGPEFHTDTQYF
TRBJ1-1 TRBV28 CASSPGGGGGTEAFF
TRBJ1-4 TRBV6-5 CASRLGINEKLFF
TRBJ1-4 TRBV7-2 CASSPGGGVEKLFF
TRBJ1-1 TRBV7-3 CASSALQNTEAFF
TRBJ2-2 TRBV4-1 CASSQEGGHFTGELFF
TRBJ2-7 TRBV27 CASSRRTSGIISYEQYF
TRBJ1-1 TRBV2 CASRTQPGDDEAFF
TRBJ2-7 TRBV12-5 CASAWGREIYEQYF
TRBJ1-1 TRBV7-9 CASSPGQEAFF
TRBJ2-1 TRBV29-1 CSVGTGGLYNEQFF
TRBJ1-1 TRBV4-3 CASSPQGAGQGEAFF
TRBJ1-6 TRBV7-6 CASSLEHPGSYNSPLHF
TRBJ1-1 TRBV27 CASSYRVGNTEAFF
TRBJ2-7 TRBV10-2 CASTTSGVSYEQYF
TRBJ2-1 TRBV7-8 CASSLGPSGGEQFF
TRBJ1-3 TRBV27 CASTPPFFEQGADTIYF
TRBJ1-2 TRBV2 CASSKDRGLNYGYTF
TRBJ2-3 TRBV9 CASSVGGGLAGGTPSTDTQYF
TRBJ2-7 TRBV6-5 CASSYSTLGLSYEQYF
TRBJ1-1 TRBV7-9 CASSPTRQGGMNTEAFF
TRBJ2-1 TRBV16 CASSIRAGGNEQFF
TRBJ2-2 TRBV19 CASSLGGTSAPANTGELFF
TRBJ1-6 TRBV5-1 CASRENNSPLHF
TRBJ2-7 TRBV7-2 CASSLESGQGLDF
TRBJ2-1 TRBV5-4 CASSAALSGGENEQFF
TRBJ1-6 TRBV25-1 CASSRGRGNSPLHF